The 32 T cell receptor beta chains listed next were all sequenced from one sample in a study of technical replicates of blood from a handful of donors. Sequencing was performed with immunoSEQ multiplex PCR; in TCRdb, only in-frame clones are kept and a portion is missing. The sample lists under 95,000 clones, 90% to 95% occurring once. The sequenced sample consisted of T cells isolated from PBMCs. The receptor source for this set is a human donor in good health.

V usage is TRBV6-1 and J usage is TRBJ1-5, with TRBD1 identical over 7 bases. Germline assignment: CDR1 MNHNS and CDR2 SASEGT. CDR3 length: 15 residues. V dropped 4 bases and J dropped 1; count of bases not matched to a gene: 4. CDR3 in DNA: TGTGCCAGCAGTGTGAGGGGGCAAAGCAATCAGCCCCAGCATTTT. Translated: CASSVRGQSNQPQHF.

The chain uses TRBV28 and TRBJ2-3, with D unresolved. The V and J ends lost 3 bases and 5 bases respectively, with 12 bases between them. CDR3 length: 14 residues. Germline V CDR1 and CDR2: MDHEN, SYDVKM. CDR3 region: CASSFVGSVDTQYF. CDR3 coding DNA: TGTGCCAGCAGTTTCGTCGGGTCGGTAGATACGCAGTATTTT.

The chain combines TRBV28 with TRBJ2-5; 9 nucleotides match TRBD1. Looked up from germline, CDR1 is MDHEN and CDR2 is SYDVKM. With V trimmed by 1 base and J by 2 bases, 2 bases remained unmatched. The CDR3 is 15 amino acids. This CDR3 reads CASSLFGTGQETQYF. As DNA, the CDR3 is TGTGCCAGCAGTTTATTCGGGACAGGGCAAGAGACCCAGTACTTC.

This chain connects TRBV9 to TRBJ1-4, with D perhaps TRBD1 (5 bases). Germline CDR1 and CDR2: SGDLS and YYNGEE. The length of the CDR3 is 15 residues. V was cut by 0 bases and J by 3 bases, with 9 bases left in between. The CDR3 loop is CASSVAGGSNEKLFF. The CDR3 DNA is TGTGCCAGCAGCGTAGCCGGGGGTTCTAATGAAAAACTGTTTTTT.

CDR3 sequence reads: CASSEGQGFHEKLFF. CDR3 DNA: TGTGCCAGCAGCGAAGGACAGGGGTTCCATGAAAAACTGTTTTTT. V and J are TRBV5-6 and TRBJ1-4, with 9 positions matching TRBD1. CDR1 is SGHDT and CDR2 is YYEEEE in the germline V gene. V was clipped by 4 bases and J by 6 bases; unmatched bases: 7. CDR3 length: 15 amino acids.

The chain couples TRBV28 to TRBJ1-1; the D is unclear. Germline V gene lookup returns CDR1 MDHEN and CDR2 SYDVKM. The germline V and J ends were trimmed by 5 bases and 5 bases, with 18 bases remaining between them. The CDR3 runs to 15 residues. The chain's CDR3 is CASSTPRIGWTEAFF. The CDR3 DNA follows: TGTGCCAGCAGTACACCTCGAATCGGGTGGACTGAAGCTTTCTTT.

The chain joins TRBV6-1 to TRBJ1-2, with D possibly being TRBD1 (5 bases). Trimming removed 6 bases at V and 8 bases at J, with 13 bases between. The germline V gene encodes CDR1 MNHNS and CDR2 SASEGT. The CDR3 is 12 residues long. CDR3 residues: CASRQGGEGYTF. The CDR3 DNA is TGTGCCAGCAGGCAGGGAGGGGAAGGCTACACCTTC.

V gene TRBV5-6 combines with J gene TRBJ1-5, with D possibly matching TRBD1 (5 bases). Trimming stripped 3 bases from V and 4 bases from J, with 8 bases between. Germline CDR1 reads SGHDT; CDR2 reads YYEEEE. The length of the CDR3 is 13 residues. CDR3 coding DNA: TGTGCCAGCAGCTCTCAGGGTAATCAGCCCCAGCATTTT. Encoded protein: CASSSQGNQPQHF.

The chain joins TRBV25-1 to TRBJ1-5; D is possibly TRBD1 (5 bases). The CDR3 has 14 residues. V dropped 1 base and J dropped 4 bases, with 8 bases sitting between them. CDR1 is MGHDK and CDR2 is SYGVNS in the germline V gene. This CDR3 is CASSEWGRNQPQHF. The CDR3 DNA reads as TGTGCCAGCAGTGAATGGGGCAGGAATCAGCCCCAGCATTTT.

The J gene is TRBJ1-1, the V gene TRBV6-6; 9 nucleotides match TRBD1. V gave up 2 bases and J gave up 4 bases; unmatched junction bases: 5. Per the germline V gene, CDR1 is MNHNY and CDR2 is SVGAGI (reference sequence). CDR3 size: 15 residues. This CDR3 is CASSYPGQGLTEAFF. CDR3 in DNA: TGTGCCAGCAGTTACCCGGGACAGGGACTCACTGAAGCTTTCTTT.

The rearrangement uses TRBV4-2 and TRBJ2-5; 10 bases agree with TRBD2. Germline CDR1 LGHNA, CDR2 YNFKEQ. The CDR3 runs to 13 residues. The trim removed 2 bases at V and 12 bases at J, leaving 6 bases unmatched. DNA of the CDR3: TGTGCCAGCAGCCAAACTAGCGGGAAAGAAAAGTACTTC. Encoded protein: CASSQTSGKEKYF.

The chain carries TRBV5-6 and TRBJ1-6, with 7 bases matching TRBD1. The CDR3 is 16 amino acids. Germline lookup yields CDR1 SGHDT and CDR2 YYEEEE. J gave up 3 bases and V 3 bases, and 6 bases lay outside the gene matches. Written as DNA, the CDR3 is TGTGCCAGCAGCTCGGCCGGACAGGTCTATAATTCACCCCTCCACTTT. This codes for CASSSAGQVYNSPLHF.

The rearrangement links TRBV19 to TRBJ2-3; D ambiguous. Looked up from germline, CDR1 is LNHDA and CDR2 is SQIVND (reference sequence). The CDR3 has 14 amino acids. V lost 3 bases to trimming and J lost 2 bases, with 9 bases between them. The CDR3 protein is CASSIRSITDTQYF. As DNA, the CDR3 is TGTGCCAGTAGTATCCGGTCCATCACAGATACGCAGTATTTT.

This clone was seen just once. This rearrangement joins TRBV18 to TRBJ1-5, with D possibly being TRBD1 (5 bases). Germline V lookup: CDR1 KGHSH, CDR2 LQKENI. Trimming removed 3 bases from V and 5 bases from J, with 11 bases in between. The CDR3 contains 14 residues. The CDR3 DNA reads TGTGCCAGCTCACCGACAGCCGGAGATCAGCCCCAGCATTTT. Protein product: CASSPTAGDQPQHF.

The V gene is TRBV7-2, the J gene TRBJ1-5; 7 positions match TRBD1. The length of the CDR3 is 15 residues. The germline V gene has CDR1 SGHTA and CDR2 FQGNSA. The ends lost 4 bases at V and 5 bases at J; junction bases unmatched: 8. CDR3: CASSSLQGIDQPQHF. The CDR3, as DNA: TGTGCCAGCAGCTCGCTACAGGGGATCGATCAGCCCCAGCATTTT.

The chain combines TRBV27 with TRBJ2-7, with 8 nucleotides matching TRBD2. V shed 6 bases, J shed 4 bases, and the junction held 8 bases outside the gene matches. This CDR3 has 14 amino acids. The germline V gene has CDR1 MNHEY and CDR2 SMNVEV (reference sequence). The CDR3 nucleotides are TGTGCCAGCAGGGAGGCGCGGGGGGCATACGAGCAGTACTTC. As protein: CASREARGAYEQYF.

CDR3 nucleotide sequence: TGTGCCAGCAGTCCGCTGAGCCCGTACCGAGATACGCAGTATTTT. This encodes CASSPLSPYRDTQYF. V and J are TRBV27 and TRBJ2-3; unclear D gene. Trimming shortened V by 5 bases and J by 5 bases, and 17 bases separated the two germline ends. Germline V CDR1 and CDR2: MNHEY, SMNVEV (reference sequence). This CDR3 spans 15 amino acids.

V usage is TRBV5-4 and J usage is TRBJ1-1; weak D call: TRBD1 (5 bases). This CDR3 spans 14 amino acids. Trimming stripped 0 bases from V and 4 bases from J, with 10 bases between. CDR1 SGHNT and CDR2 YYREEE come from the germline V gene (reference sequence). CDR3 coding DNA: TGTGCCAGCAGCTTGGGAGACAGATCCACTGAAGCTTTCTTT. Protein product: CASSLGDRSTEAFF.

This clone was detected only once. The J gene is TRBJ1-4, the V gene TRBV5-4, with 10 nucleotides matching TRBD1. Trimming cost V 4 bases and J 1 base; bases outside gene matches: 10. Germline lookup yields CDR1 SGHNT and CDR2 YYREEE (reference sequence). The CDR3 contains 18 residues. The CDR3, as DNA: TGTGCCAGCAGCCCGTCCCGACAGGGGGCAGAAACTAATGAAAAACTGTTTTTT. Translating gives CASSPSRQGAETNEKLFF.

The chain recombines TRBV27 with TRBJ2-7; D remains ambiguous. The germline V and J ends were trimmed by 1 base and 7 bases, with 14 bases remaining between them. Germline V gene sequence: CDR1 MNHEY, CDR2 SMNVEV (reference sequence). This CDR3 has 14 residues. CDR3 region: CASSLYPTAEEQYF. CDR3 nucleotides: TGTGCCAGCAGTTTATATCCTACGGCGGAGGAGCAGTACTTC.

V gene TRBV4-1 combines with J gene TRBJ1-2; TRBD1 agrees at 8 bases. The V gene's germline CDR1 is MGHRA and CDR2 YSYEKL. This CDR3 comprises 16 residues. The V segment lost 1 base and the J segment 8 bases; nucleotides outside the gene matches: 12. This chain's CDR3 is CASSQVGTGTLKGYTF. The CDR3 nucleotides are TGCGCCAGCAGCCAAGTCGGGACAGGAACTTTAAAAGGCTACACCTTC.

The V gene is TRBV7-9, the J gene TRBJ1-2; possible D gene TRBD1, 5 bases. This CDR3 spans 12 amino acids. Trimming took 6 bases from V and 3 from J, leaving 8 bases between them. Germline-derived CDR1 and CDR2 are SEHNR and FQNEAQ (reference sequence). The CDR3 here is CASRSGYYGYTF. The CDR3 DNA reads TGTGCCAGCAGGTCAGGGTACTATGGCTACACCTTC.

This clone was recorded once. The chain links TRBV5-1 to TRBJ1-4; 7 nucleotides line up with TRBD1. The CDR3 totals 15 residues. Germline V CDR1 and CDR2: SGHRS, YFSETQ. With 4 bases clipped from V and 0 bases from J, the junction kept 3 bases outside the gene matches. DNA for the CDR3: TGCGCCAGCAGCATCGGACAGGCAACTAATGAAAAACTGTTTTTT. This codes for CASSIGQATNEKLFF.

V usage is TRBV30 and J usage is TRBJ1-5; no clear D gene. Germline CDR1 is GTSNPN and CDR2 is SVGIG (reference sequence). V was shortened by 8 bases and J by 0 bases, with 14 bases between the two germline ends. The CDR3 runs 14 residues. The CDR3 loop reads CAGSGSYSNQPQHF. DNA for the CDR3: TGTGCCGGTAGCGGCAGCTATAGCAATCAGCCCCAGCATTTT. Using reference TRBV30 and TRBJ1-5 for the parts outside the CDR3, the full variable domain is SQTIHQWPATLVQPVGSPLSLECTVEGTSNPNLYWYRQAAGRGLQLLFYSVGIGQISSEVPQNLSASRPQDRQFILSSKKLLLSDSGFYLCAGSGSYSNQPQHFGDGTRLSIL.

The rearrangement uses TRBV29-1 and TRBJ1-2, with 8 bases aligning to TRBD1. The CDR3 extends over 13 amino acids. From germline, CDR1 is SQVTM and CDR2 ANQGSEA. The ends lost 5 bases at V and 3 bases at J; junction bases unmatched: 5. The CDR3 sequence: CSVPVTGDYGYTF. As DNA, the CDR3 is TGCAGCGTTCCGGTGACAGGGGACTATGGCTACACCTTC.

The gene calls are TRBV5-4 and TRBJ2-1; 11 positions match TRBD2. The CDR3 spans 16 residues. V lost 4 bases and J lost 1; bases outside the gene matches: 4. CDR1 is SGHNT and CDR2 is YYREEE in the germline V gene (reference sequence). Written as DNA, the CDR3 is TGTGCCAGCAGCAAACTAGCGGGGGATTCCTACAATGAGCAGTTCTTC. Translation: CASSKLAGDSYNEQFF. Full variable domain (outside the CDR3, taken from reference TRBV5-4 and TRBJ2-1): ETGVTQSPTHLIKTRGQQVTLRCSSQSGHNTVSWYQQALGQGPQFIFQYYREEENGRGNFPPRFSGLQFPNYSSELNVNALELDDSALYLCASSKLAGDSYNEQFFGPGTRLTVL.

The J gene is TRBJ2-1, the V gene TRBV19; D is perhaps TRBD1 (8 bases). Germline V gene lookup returns CDR1 LNHDA and CDR2 SQIVND (reference sequence). V shed 7 bases and J shed 0 bases, with 22 bases lying between them. This CDR3 has 18 residues. The CDR3 nucleotides are TGTGCCAGTAACCGAGGACAGGGAGGGCCGAGCTCCTACAATGAGCAGTTCTTC. Encoded protein: CASNRGQGGPSSYNEQFF.

The V call is TRBV25-1, the J call TRBJ2-5; the match to TRBD2 covers 8 bases. This CDR3 comprises 14 residues. The germline CDR1 and CDR2 sequences are MGHDK and SYGVNS. The ends lost 3 bases at V and 2 bases at J; junction bases unmatched: 2. CDR3 protein: CASSDGTRQETQYF. The CDR3 DNA is TGTGCCAGCAGTGATGGGACTAGACAAGAGACCCAGTACTTC.

The rearrangement uses TRBV7-6 and TRBJ1-5, with D unclear. V was pared by 4 bases and J by 3 bases, with 7 bases between. The CDR3 is made up of 13 amino acids. Germline CDR1 and CDR2: SGHVS and FNYEAQ. The CDR3 loop is CASSWAVNQPQHF. CDR3 bases: TGTGCCAGCAGCTGGGCAGTCAATCAGCCCCAGCATTTT.

This chain links TRBV2 with TRBJ2-3; D gene unclear. V was clipped by 11 bases and J by 2 bases, with 14 bases between them. Looked up from germline, CDR1 is SNHLY and CDR2 is FYNNEI. This CDR3 contains 13 residues. The CDR3 region has the DNA TGTGCCGGGCTGGGCGTAAACACAGATACGCAGTATTTT. Its translation: CAGLGVNTDTQYF.

V is TRBV2 and J is TRBJ2-7, with 12 positions matching TRBD2. Germline-derived CDR1 and CDR2 are SNHLY and FYNNEI. The CDR3 is 18 amino acids. Unmatched junction bases numbered 15, after V lost 4 bases and J lost 5 bases. CDR3 in DNA: TGTGCCAGCAGTGTGGTCCCTTTAGGGACTAGCGGGCCCCACGAGCAGTACTTC. Translating it yields CASSVVPLGTSGPHEQYF.

Remarks on this clone: Because the CDR3's place on the DNA is in doubt, the DNA is left out and the CDR3 is given as listed by TCRdb. The chain is built from TRBV27 and TRBJ2-1; the table calls TRBD2, which could not be checked here. Germline CDR1 and CDR2: MNHEY and SMNVEV (reference sequence). The CDR3 is 14 residues long, ends included. CDR3 residues: CASSFASGSPGEFF.